The 10 T cell receptor beta chains below all came from one sample that was sequenced in a study of blood T cells in healthy people across ages. The use of a sample-barcoded 5' primer and a J-beta primer mix characterized a second PCR of 7 to 11 cycles. TCRdb reprocessed the 5' RACE reads with MiXCR, giving one entry per CDR3 protein. This sample yields roughly 1,500,000 distinct CDR3 sequences, of which approximately 42% are seen a single time; roughly 8.2% belongs to the top ten. The sample was blood. Source of these receptors: a woman between 18 and 30 years old in good health.

This chain joins TRBV11-2 and TRBJ1-4; D is unresolved. CDR1 and CDR2 (germline): SGHAT, FQNNGV. This CDR3 spans 15 amino acids. Trimming removed 1 base from V and 8 bases from J, with 14 bases in between. CDR3 sequence reads: CASSLGPGMEEKLFF. The CDR3 nucleotides read TGTGCCAGCAGCTTAGGCCCGGGGATGGAGGAAAAACTGTTTTTT.

The gene calls are TRBV4-2 and TRBJ2-1, with D perhaps TRBD2 (6 bases). This CDR3 region has 15 residues. V was trimmed by 2 bases and J by 8 bases, leaving 16 bases between them. CDR1 is LGHNA, CDR2 YNFKEQ, per germline. CDR3 in DNA: TGTGCCAGCAGCCAATTTGCGACGGGAGAGCATGAGCAGTTCTTC. It is translated as CASSQFATGEHEQFF.

The chain uses TRBV5-1 and TRBJ2-7, with D possibly being TRBD2 (6 bases). The CDR3 runs to 16 residues. V shed 3 bases and J shed 1 base, with 17 bases lying between them. The germline gives CDR1 SGHRS, CDR2 YFSETQ. The DNA of the CDR3 is TGCGCCAGCAGCTCCGGAGGGCGGGACCATTCCTACGAGCAGTACTTC. Protein: CASSSGGRDHSYEQYF.

This clonotype was seen a handful of times. The J gene is TRBJ1-6, the V gene TRBV20-1; D possibly corresponds to TRBD1 (6 bases). The V end lost 6 bases, the J end lost 0 bases, and 12 bases lay between the germline ends. The V gene's germline CDR1 is DFQATT and CDR2 SNEGSKA (reference sequence). This CDR3 is 15 amino acids long. The CDR3 nucleotides are TGCAGTGCACTACCGACAGGCTCCTATAATTCACCCCTCCACTTT. This sequence encodes CSALPTGSYNSPLHF.

Note on this clonotype: An end of the junction differs from the germline gene, which may be a read error. The chain recombines TRBV5-1 with TRBJ2-7; the match to TRBD1 covers 9 bases. Germline V gives CDR1 SGHRS, CDR2 YFSETQ. This CDR3 region has 17 residues. The CDR3 reads CASSWTGASVISYGQYF. As DNA, the CDR3 is TGCGCCAGCAGCTGGACAGGGGCCAGCGTCATCTCCTACGGGCAGTACTTC.

This clonotype was counted only a few times. The rearrangement joins TRBV20-1 to TRBJ2-7; the match to TRBD2 covers 12 bases. Germline loops: CDR1 DFQATT, CDR2 SNEGSKA (reference sequence). The V gene end was trimmed by 3 bases and the J gene end by 4 bases; junction bases not matched to a gene: 4. The CDR3 is 14 residues long. CDR3 coding DNA: TGCAGTGCTAGTCGACTAGCGGGGGAATACGAGCAGTACTTC. Encoded protein: CSASRLAGEYEQYF.

The rearrangement joins TRBV3-1 to TRBJ2-1; D is undetermined. V dropped 1 base and J dropped 4 bases, with 8 bases sitting between them. Germline CDR1 LGHDT, CDR2 YNNKEL (reference sequence). This CDR3 spans 14 amino acids. For the CDR3, the DNA is TGTGCCAGCAGCCAAGGACGGAATTACAATGAGCAGTTCTTC. The encoded protein is CASSQGRNYNEQFF.

This clonotype has only a few counts. The rearrangement uses TRBV7-9 and TRBJ2-7; TRBD1 matches 7 bases. The CDR3 has 15 residues. Germline trimming cut 0 bases from V and 4 bases from J; bases unmatched to any gene: 6. CDR1 SEHNR and CDR2 FQNEAQ come from the germline V gene (reference sequence). In DNA form, the CDR3 reads TGTGCCAGCAGCTTAGCTCTAAGACAGGGATACGAGCAGTACTTC. It yields the protein CASSLALRQGYEQYF. The whole variable domain, remainder taken from reference TRBV7-9 and TRBJ2-7, is DTGVSQNPRHKITKRGQNVTFRCDPISEHNRLYWYRQTLGQGPEFLTYFQNEAQLEKSRLLSDRFSAERPKGSFSTLEIQRTEQGDSAMYLCASSLALRQGYEQYFGPGTRLTVT.

This clonotype has a handful of counts. The J gene is TRBJ2-4, the V gene TRBV2; TRBD1 aligns across 9 bases. The J call could be wrong; TRBJ2-7 is a better fit for the DNA end. Germline V gene data show CDR1 as SNHLY and CDR2 as FYNNEI. The length of the CDR3 is 13 residues. The CDR3 loop reads CASRQGARNEQYF. The CDR3 DNA is TGTGCCAGCAGACAGGGGGCGCGAAACGAGCAGTACTTC.

This clonotype was recorded a few times. The genes are TRBV29-1 and TRBJ2-3, with 8 bases that match TRBD2. In germline, CDR1 is SQVTM, CDR2 ANQGSEA. The CDR3 length is 12 residues. V was pared by 3 bases and J by 6 bases, with 2 bases of the junction left unmatched. In DNA, the CDR3 is TGCAGCGTTGACGGGGGGGACGATACGCAGTATTTT. It codes for CSVDGGDDTQYF.